These T cell receptor beta chains were read from a single sample in a study of T cell responses to AZD1222 COVID-19 vaccine. Measured with immunoSEQ multiplex PCR; TCRdb has only the in-frame clones, and not every one. The sample holds about 110,000 clones, approximately 88% seen once. The starting material was peripheral blood, obtained 28 days after the second AZD1222 dose. The receptors derive from an adult who received the AZD1222 COVID-19 vaccine. CDR3s include the opening cysteine and the closing phenylalanine or tryptophan. D genes are given only for firm matches. The size entry is marked missing in some rows and otherwise reads once, few, many or a size class.

d_call	clone_size	v_call	j_call	cdr3_nt	cdr3_aa
-	-	TRBV9	TRBJ2-2	TGTGCCAGCAGCGTAGTAGGCGGGGAGCTGTTTTTT	CASSVVGGELFF
-	once	TRBV5-4	TRBJ2-5	TGTGCCAGCAGCAGTCGGGGACAAGAGACCCAGTACTTC	CASSSRGQETQYF
-	once	TRBV7-8	TRBJ1-5	TGTGCCAGCAGCTTAGTAGGGGATCAGGGGCCCCAGCATTTT	CASSLVGDQGPQHF
-	-	TRBV10-3	TRBJ1-3	TGTGCCATCATGGACTCTGGAAACACCATATATTTT	CAIMDSGNTIYF
-	-	TRBV15	TRBJ1-4	TGTGCCACCAGCAGAGAATCTTATGTTGGCGAAAAACTGTTTTTT	CATSRESYVGEKLFF
TRBD1	-	TRBV6-5	TRBJ1-1	TGTGCCAGCAGTTACCCCGGGACAGGGGGGGAGACTGAAGCTTTCTTT	CASSYPGTGGETEAFF
-	-	TRBV6-2/TRBV6-3	TRBJ1-2	TGTGCCAGCAGTTCCCCGACCACTAACTATGGCTACACCTTC	CASSSPTTNYGYTF
TRBD1	-	TRBV19	TRBJ2-7	TGTGCCAGTAGTAGACTGATATTTGGACAGGGGCTCCGGACCTACGAGCAGTACTTC	CASSRLIFGQGLRTYEQYF
-	-	TRBV5-1	TRBJ2-1	TGCGCCAGCAGCTTGACGCCAGGCGATAGCTCCTACAATGAGCAGTTCTTC	CASSLTPGDSSYNEQFF
TRBD1	-	TRBV10-3	TRBJ2-7	TGTGCCATCAGTTATCCGGGACAGGGGGCTCGTGAGCAGTACTTC	CAISYPGQGAREQYF
-	few	TRBV28	TRBJ1-1	TGTGCCGCCCGAACCCGGGGGATGAACACTGAAGCTTTCTTT	CAARTRGMNTEAFF
-	-	TRBV12-3/TRBV12-4	TRBJ1-1	TGTGCCAGCAGTTTATCAAGGTCTGAAGCTTTCTTT	CASSLSRSEAFF
TRBD1	-	TRBV24-1	TRBJ1-2	TGTGCCACCAGTGAGGAGCAGGGGGCCGGTGGCTACACCTTC	CATSEEQGAGGYTF
-	-	TRBV7-9	TRBJ1-2	TGTGCCAGCAGCTTAAGACAGGTCTATGGCTACACCTTC	CASSLRQVYGYTF
-	-	TRBV25-1	TRBJ1-6	TGTGCCAGCAGTGGTGGGTACAATTCACCCCTCCACTTT	CASSGGYNSPLHF
-	few	TRBV11-2	TRBJ2-7	TGTGCCAGCAGCCCATTGACCAGGAGAGGCCCCCTCGAGCAGTACTTC	CASSPLTRRGPLEQYF
TRBD2	-	TRBV7-8	TRBJ2-1	TGTGCCAGCAGTGTGGGGGGGGACTTCCGTTACAATGAGCAGTTCTTC	CASSVGGDFRYNEQFF
TRBD1	-	TRBV11-3	TRBJ2-1	TGTGCCAGCAGCTTTCCGGGACAGGGTTTCAATGAGCAGTTCTTC	CASSFPGQGFNEQFF
-	-	TRBV7-2	TRBJ1-5	TGTGCCAGCAGCTTATGGGGGGCCCTTCAGCCCCAGCATTTT	CASSLWGALQPQHF
TRBD1	few	TRBV29-1	TRBJ1-2	TGCAGCGTTGAGTCCGGGACAGCTTATGGCTACACCTTC	CSVESGTAYGYTF
TRBD1	-	TRBV3-1/TRBV3-2	TRBJ2-3	TGTGCCAGCAGTACCGCAGGGGGCGCCCGCACAGATACGCAGTATTTT	CASSTAGGARTDTQYF
-	once	TRBV6-5	TRBJ1-1	TGTGCCAGCAGTTACTCGAACAGGGTCACTGAAGCTTTCTTT	CASSYSNRVTEAFF
-	-	TRBV3-1/TRBV3-2	TRBJ1-2	TGTGCCAGCAGTCTCACCCAGGCGGGGGCTCATGGCTACACCTTC	CASSLTQAGAHGYTF
-	-	TRBV7-2	TRBJ2-6	TGTGCCAGCAGCCTGGGACATACCTCTGGGGCCAACGTCCTGACTTTC	CASSLGHTSGANVLTF
-	-	TRBV28	TRBJ1-3	TGTGCCAGCAGAACCACCCCGGGACGGCGCACGAGCTCTGGAAACACCATATATTTT	CASRTTPGRRTSSGNTIYF
-	few	TRBV5-6	TRBJ1-6	TGTGCCAGCAGCATCGGACAGAATTCACCCCTCCACTTT	CASSIGQNSPLHF
-	-	TRBV7-2	TRBJ1-2	TGTGCCTCCTTCCCAGGTGGGAGCCTTTTAGGCTACACCTTC	CASFPGGSLLGYTF
-	-	TRBV4-3	TRBJ1-1	TGCGCCAGCAGCCAGCAGGGACTGAACACTGAAGCTTTCTTT	CASSQQGLNTEAFF
-	-	TRBV7-2	TRBJ1-4	TGTGCCAGCAGCTTAGTAGGGGTTGGGGGCAGACCTAATGAAAAACTGTTTTTT	CASSLVGVGGRPNEKLFF
-	once	TRBV19	TRBJ1-2	TGTGCCAGTAGTATCCCTTCTGTGGACCGCGGCTACACCTTC	CASSIPSVDRGYTF
-	-	TRBV6-5	TRBJ2-7	TGTGCCACTATGACGGGGGATACCTACGAGCAGTACTTC	CATMTGDTYEQYF
TRBD1	-	TRBV13	TRBJ2-7	TGTGCCAGCAGCCCGGACAGGTCCTACGAGCAGTACTTC	CASSPDRSYEQYF
TRBD1	few	TRBV27	TRBJ1-5	TGTGCCAGCAGCCCCGACAGGGGGTCCACGCAGCCCCAGCATTTT	CASSPDRGSTQPQHF
-	-	TRBV5-1	TRBJ2-1	TGCGCCAGCAGCTTGGGCGTCAATGAGCAGTTCTTC	CASSLGVNEQFF
-	-	TRBV3-1/TRBV3-2	TRBJ2-3	TGTGCCAGCAGCCATATCACAGATACGCAGTATTTT	CASSHITDTQYF
TRBD2	once	TRBV11-2	TRBJ2-7	TGTGCCAGCAGCCCGGGACTAGCGGGGGAGCAGTACTTC	CASSPGLAGEQYF
TRBD2	-	TRBV7-3	TRBJ2-1	TGTGCCAGCAGCACGTCCGGGACTAGCCGGGAGCAGTTCTTC	CASSTSGTSREQFF
-	-	TRBV29-1	TRBJ1-5	TGCAGCGTGTTACAGGGAATTCAGCCCCAGCATTTT	CSVLQGIQPQHF
TRBD1	once	TRBV5-8	TRBJ1-4	TGTGCCAGCAGCCGGGACAGGACTGAAAAACTGTTTTTT	CASSRDRTEKLFF
TRBD1	-	TRBV18	TRBJ1-5	TGTGCCAGCTCACCACGGACAGGGGTTAACAATCAGCCCCAGCATTTT	CASSPRTGVNNQPQHF
-	-	TRBV5-1	TRBJ1-1	TGCGCCAGCAGCTTGGGCAGGCTTAACACTGAAGCTTTCTTT	CASSLGRLNTEAFF
TRBD2	-	TRBV7-8	TRBJ2-5	TGTGCCAGCAGCTTCGGCCTAGCGGGGGCGCAAGACTTC	CASSFGLAGAQDF
TRBD1	-	TRBV6-2/TRBV6-3	TRBJ1-2	TGTGCCAGCAGTTCGACAGGGGCCTACTATGGCTACACCTTC	CASSSTGAYYGYTF
TRBD1	-	TRBV6-5	TRBJ2-7	TGTGCCAGCAGATCCGGGACAGGGACCTACGAGCAGTACTTC	CASRSGTGTYEQYF
TRBD1	-	TRBV6-2/TRBV6-3	TRBJ1-5	TGTGCCAGCAGTTCAGGGGGCGGCAATCAGCCCCAGCATTTT	CASSSGGGNQPQHF
TRBD2	-	TRBV29-1	TRBJ2-7	TGCAGCGTTGAAGATCAAGTAGCGGGACTCTACGAGCAGTACTTC	CSVEDQVAGLYEQYF
-	-	TRBV7-2	TRBJ2-5	TGTGCCAGCAGACTCAGGGTATGGGAGACCCAGTACTTC	CASRLRVWETQYF
TRBD2	-	TRBV4-2	TRBJ2-3	TGTGCCAGCAGCCAAGATCTCGTGGGGGGGGTCACAGATACGCAGTATTTT	CASSQDLVGGVTDTQYF
TRBD1	-	TRBV11-3	TRBJ2-5	TGTGCCAGCAGCCCACGGACAGGCGATGGGGAGACCCAGTACTTC	CASSPRTGDGETQYF
-	-	TRBV6-1	TRBJ1-2	TGTGCCAGCAGTGAAGCGGTTCCCAACTATGGCTACACCTTC	CASSEAVPNYGYTF
-	-	TRBV15	TRBJ1-1	TGTGCCACCAGCAGCCAGGGCGGGAACACTGAAGCTTTCTTT	CATSSQGGNTEAFF
-	-	TRBV7-2	TRBJ2-2	TGTGCCAGCAGCTTCGGGATTGGGGAGCTGTTTTTT	CASSFGIGELFF
-	-	TRBV6-5	TRBJ1-1	TGTGCCAGCAGCCGTGGGGGGCCCGCTTTCTTT	CASSRGGPAFF
TRBD1	-	TRBV5-1	TRBJ1-1	TGCGCCAGCAGCCCCGGGACAGGGGCCACTGAAGCTTTCTTT	CASSPGTGATEAFF
-	-	TRBV10-3	TRBJ1-4	TGTGCCATCAGTGCTGTATGGACAGCAACTAATGAAAAACTGTTTTTT	CAISAVWTATNEKLFF
-	-	TRBV3-1/TRBV3-2	TRBJ1-2	TGTGCCAGCAGCCCAGGCCAGACTAACTATGGCTACACCTTC	CASSPGQTNYGYTF